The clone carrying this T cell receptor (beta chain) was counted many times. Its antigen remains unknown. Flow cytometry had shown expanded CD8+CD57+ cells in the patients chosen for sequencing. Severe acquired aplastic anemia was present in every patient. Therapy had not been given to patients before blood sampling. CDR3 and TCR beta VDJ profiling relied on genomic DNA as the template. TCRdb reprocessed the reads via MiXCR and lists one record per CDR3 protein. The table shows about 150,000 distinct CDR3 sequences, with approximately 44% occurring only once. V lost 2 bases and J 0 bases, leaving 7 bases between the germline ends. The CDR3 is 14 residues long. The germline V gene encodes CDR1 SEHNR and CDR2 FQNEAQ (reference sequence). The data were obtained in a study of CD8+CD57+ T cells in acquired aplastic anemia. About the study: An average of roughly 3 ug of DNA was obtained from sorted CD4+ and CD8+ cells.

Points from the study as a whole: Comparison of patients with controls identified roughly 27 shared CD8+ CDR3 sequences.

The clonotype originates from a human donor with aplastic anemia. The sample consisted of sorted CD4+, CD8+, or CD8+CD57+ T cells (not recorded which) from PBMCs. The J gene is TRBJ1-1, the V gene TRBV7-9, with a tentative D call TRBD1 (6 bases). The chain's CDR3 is CASSLRQVNTEAFF. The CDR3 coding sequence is TGTGCCAGCAGCTTAAGACAGGTGAACACTGAAGCTTTCTTT.